This T cell receptor beta chain is drawn from a study of blood T cell repertoires in COVID-19. Whole-study context: Specimens from acute and convalescent COVID-19 originated in the United States, Italy and Spain. T cells, B-cell-depleted T cells, or PBMCs provided the cDNA or gDNA that served as material.

Original methodology: Amplification with reference gene primers provided the estimates of nucleated cell counts. The assay was immunoSEQ multiplex PCR, and TCRdb's table has in-frame clones only and misses some. The D gene and trimming were derived from the DNA, and the V and J assignments and clone size from that table. Among 100,000 to 150,000 clones listed, around 76% were seen once. CDR1 is SGDLS, CDR2 YYNGEE, per germline. The CDR3 totals 14 residues. V was clipped by 2 bases and J by 6 bases; unmatched bases: 7. Sequencing input: peripheral blood. The genes are TRBV9 and TRBJ1-1, with 7 bases lining up with TRBD1. The clonotype originates from a man aged 55 to 70 with acute or convalescent COVID-19. CDR3 nucleotide sequence: TGTGCCAGCAGCGTCCTTGGACAGGTAGCTGAAGCTTTCTTT. It translates to CASSVLGQVAEAFF.